In this sample, the clone carrying this T cell receptor (beta chain) turned up a few times. This sample is drawn from a study of beta chain features in type 1 diabetes. Sequenced material consisted of expressed TCRB transcripts (all of the isolated RNA was reverse transcribed). TCRdb's copy holds only in-frame clones and misses some; the assay was immunoSEQ multiplex PCR. The sample has 350,000 or so clones, 15% to 20% seen once. The sample consisted of naive CD4+ T cells from blood. The TCR was taken from a woman aged 18-29 years in good health.

The CDR3 DNA follows: TGTCAGGGACAAAGGGGCCACGAGCAGTACTTC. It yields the protein CQGQRGHEQYF. The chain recombines TRBV30 with TRBJ2-7; perhaps TRBD1 as D (6 bases). The CDR3 sequence is 11 residues long. The germline V gene has CDR1 GTSNPN and CDR2 SVGIG (reference sequence).